This T cell receptor beta chain was obtained from a study of blood T cell repertoires in COVID-19. Study information: From T cells, B-cell-depleted T cells, or PBMCs came the material, which was cDNA or gDNA.

The data were produced by immunoSEQ multiplex PCR, yet TCRdb's version contains in-frame clones alone and is incomplete. Of nearly 200,000 clones listed, 82% are singletons. The CDR3 spans 16 residues. With V trimmed by 0 bases and J by 6 bases, 6 bases remained unmatched. CDR1 SGDLS and CDR2 YYNGEE come from the germline V gene. The sequencing sample was made of peripheral blood. The chain couples TRBV9 to TRBJ1-6; 7 bases fit TRBD1. This TCR derives from a human donor with acute or convalescent COVID-19. The donor label of this sample is uncertain. CDR3 amino acids: CASSVGGRGSNSPLHF. The DNA of the CDR3 is TGTGCCAGCAGCGTAGGGGGCAGGGGGTCTAATTCACCCCTCCACTTT.